The 11 T cell receptor beta chains below come from one sample, sequenced in a study of beta chain features in type 1 diabetes. Expressed TCRB transcripts were sequenced after all isolated RNA was converted to cDNA. Sequencing was performed with immunoSEQ multiplex PCR; in TCRdb, only in-frame clones are kept and a portion is missing. The data show some 220,000 clones, with approximately 10% seen just once and approximately 1.3% held by the top ten. Sequenced input: central memory CD4+ T cells from blood. Receptors were obtained from a man aged 18 to 30 in good health.

This clone was seen a handful of times. This chain's CDR3 is CASSLDPGRGYGYTF. The DNA for the CDR3 is TGCGCCAGCAGCTTGGACCCAGGGAGAGGCTATGGCTACACCTTC. V usage is TRBV5-1 and J usage is TRBJ1-2; D might be TRBD1 (5 bases). The CDR3 runs to 15 residues. Trimming cost V 0 bases and J 4 bases, with 13 bases left between them. Germline values: CDR1 SGHRS, CDR2 YFSETQ.

The rearrangement uses TRBV11-2 and TRBJ1-2; D unclear. Per germline, CDR1 SGHAT and CDR2 FQNNGV. The CDR3 spans 18 residues. V lost 0 bases and J lost 2, with 19 bases in between. CDR3 sequence: CASSLDRSAGATNYGYTF. CDR3 coding DNA: TGTGCCAGCAGCTTAGATCGATCTGCAGGCGCCACGAACTATGGCTACACCTTC.

This clone came up many times. CDR3 region: CATSRAEAGEGIQYF. CDR3 DNA: TGTGCCACCAGCAGAGCGGAGGCAGGGGAGGGCATTCAGTACTTC. The chain joins TRBV15 to TRBJ2-4; D possibly corresponds to TRBD2 (7 bases). The CDR3 consists of 15 residues. With 1 base removed from V and 9 bases from J, the gap between germline ends came to 16 bases. Germline CDR1 is LNHNV and CDR2 is YYDKDF (reference sequence).

The chain is built from TRBV5-1 and TRBJ1-1; D is undetermined. Germline CDR1 SGHRS, CDR2 YFSETQ. V gave up 3 bases and J gave up 1 base, with 7 bases separating them. This CDR3 has 13 residues. The CDR3 spells CASSYRQNTEAFF. CDR3 DNA: TGCGCCAGCAGCTATCGACAGAACACTGAAGCTTTCTTT.

This clone was detected a few times. V and J are TRBV30 and TRBJ2-6, with D unclear. Germline-derived CDR1 and CDR2 are GTSNPN and SVGIG (reference sequence). CDR3 size: 15 residues. Trimming took 5 bases from V and 0 from J, leaving 11 bases between them. The CDR3 region has the DNA TGTGCCTGGGGGAAGGGCTTCTCTGGGGCCAACGTCCTGACTTTC. This encodes CAWGKGFSGANVLTF.

The gene calls are TRBV6-5 and TRBJ1-5; tentative D call: TRBD1 (5 bases). Germline V gene lookup returns CDR1 MNHEY and CDR2 SVGAGI. The length of the CDR3 is 15 residues. Trimming cost V 0 bases and J 1 base, with 7 bases left between them. The CDR3 protein is CASSYSWGSNQPQHF. The CDR3 DNA sequence: TGTGCCAGCAGTTACTCGTGGGGGAGCAATCAGCCCCAGCATTTT.

The CDR3 loop reads CSVVHGTGVRGYTF. The CDR3 region has the DNA TGCAGCGTTGTACACGGGACAGGGGTGCGGGGCTACACCTTC. The chain joins TRBV29-1 to TRBJ1-2; 10 bases line up with TRBD1. Trimming took 4 bases from V and 8 from J; bases not matched to a gene: 10. CDR1 and CDR2 from the germline V gene are SQVTM and ANQGSEA. This CDR3 contains 14 residues.

This clone was detected a few times. A much bigger clone sits one base away, suggesting this may be a read error. The chain combines TRBV7-9 with TRBJ2-7; D gene ambiguous. CDR3 length: 10 amino acids. V was pared by 6 bases and J by 4 bases, with 4 bases between. CDR1 SEHNR and CDR2 FQNEAQ come from the germline V gene (reference sequence). This CDR3 is CASSQYEQYF. In DNA form, the CDR3 reads TGTGCCAGCAGTCAATACGAGCAGTACTTC.

In this sample, this clone turned up a few times. J is TRBJ2-5 and V is TRBV27, with 7 bases matching TRBD2. Trimming cost V 3 bases and J 10 bases; bases outside gene matches: 11. The germline V gene encodes CDR1 MNHEY and CDR2 SMNVEV (reference sequence). The CDR3 has 14 residues. The chain's CDR3 is CASSFAGREWVQYF. CDR3 bases: TGTGCCAGCAGTTTCGCAGGGAGGGAGTGGGTCCAGTACTTC.

The CDR3 coding sequence is TGTGCCAGCGGGGCCGGGACTAGCGGTTACAATGAGCAGTTCTTC. It yields the protein CASGAGTSGYNEQFF. The chain is built from TRBV7-3 and TRBJ2-1; 11 bases line up with TRBD2. After removal of 8 bases from V and 4 bases from J, the junction contained 7 bases not matched to a gene. The CDR3 spans 15 residues. Germline CDR1 reads SGHTA; CDR2 reads FQGTGA.

J is TRBJ2-2 and V is TRBV7-3; the D gene could be TRBD1 or TRBD2 (5 bases each). There are 14 residues in the CDR3. Deletions cut 2 bases from V and 3 bases from J, with 7 bases between. Per germline, CDR1 SGHTA and CDR2 FQGTGA. The CDR3 sequence: CASSLGGDTGELFF. DNA of the CDR3: TGTGCCAGCAGCTTAGGGGGAGACACCGGGGAGCTGTTTTTT. Looking up the rest from reference TRBV7-3 and TRBJ2-2 gives the full variable domain: GAGVSQTPSNKVTEKGKYVELRCDPISGHTALYWYRQSLGQGPEFLIYFQGTGAADDSGLPNDRFFAVRPEGSVSTLKIQRTERGDSAVYLCASSLGGDTGELFFGEGSRLTVL.